The 6 T cell receptor beta chains listed next were all sequenced from one sample in a study of T-cell memory formation after mild COVID-19. TCRdb called the 5' RACE reads again in MiXCR, with one record for every CDR3 protein. The profile covers about 560,000 distinct CDR3 sequences, with about 22% appearing a single time and roughly 8.3% taken by the ten largest. The sequencing input was PBMCs or a T cell subset sorted from them (not recorded which). The receptors shown here come from an adult woman who had mild COVID-19 (a few samples of this study predate the infection). Cell type and time point are not known.

The genes are TRBV4-1 and TRBJ1-3; 8 bases fit TRBD1. V dropped 0 bases and J dropped 7; count of bases not matched to a gene: 11. CDR1 is MGHRA, CDR2 YSYEKL, per germline. This CDR3 is 17 amino acids long. CDR3 in DNA: TGCGCCAGCAGCCAAGACTTGACAGGGGCCGCAGCTAACACCATATATTTT. Translated: CASSQDLTGAAANTIYF.

In this sample, this clonotype turned up a few times. The rearrangement links TRBV7-9 to TRBJ1-2, with D perhaps TRBD1 (6 bases). The CDR3 has 16 amino acids. Germline V gene lookup returns CDR1 SEHNR and CDR2 FQNEAQ (reference sequence). V lost 5 bases to trimming and J lost 0 bases, with 16 bases between them. CDR3 sequence (DNA): TGTGCCAGCAGCCCCGGAGGGGGGGGCTCTAACTATGGCTACACCTTC. Its translation: CASSPGGGGSNYGYTF.

This clonotype was counted only a few times. The genes are TRBV20-1 and TRBJ2-7, with TRBD2 matching 10 bases. V shed 3 bases, J shed 4 bases, and the junction held 12 bases outside the gene matches. Germline CDR1 DFQATT, CDR2 SNEGSKA (reference sequence). The CDR3 extends over 16 amino acids. Written as DNA, the CDR3 is TGCAGTGCTAGCCCTCTTCCCGGGACTAGCGCGTACGAGCAGTACTTC. Translating gives CSASPLPGTSAYEQYF.

This chain links TRBV5-1 with TRBJ2-6; D unresolved. CDR1 and CDR2 from the germline V gene are SGHRS and YFSETQ. Trimming shortened V by 4 bases and J by 0 bases, and 8 bases separated the two germline ends. There are 15 residues in the CDR3. This CDR3 is CASSQPGSGANVLTF. The DNA of the CDR3 is TGCGCCAGCAGCCAACCAGGCTCTGGGGCCAACGTCCTGACTTTC. Drawing the rest from reference TRBV5-1 and TRBJ2-6, the complete variable domain is KAGVTQTPRYLIKTRGQQVTLSCSPISGHRSVSWYQQTPGQGLQFLFEYFSETQRNKGNFPGRFSGRQFSNSRSEMNVSTLELGDSALYLCASSQPGSGANVLTFGAGSRLTVL.

The rearrangement uses TRBV2 and TRBJ2-1; tentatively, D is TRBD1 (6 bases). The V end lost 3 bases, the J end lost 8 bases, and 20 bases lay between the germline ends. CDR3 length: 16 amino acids. Germline-derived CDR1 and CDR2 are SNHLY and FYNNEI. CDR3 nucleotides: TGTGCCAGCAGTGATTCGCCGGTGACAGGCGACTATGAGCAGTTCTTC. This gives the protein CASSDSPVTGDYEQFF.

The rearrangement uses TRBV5-1 and TRBJ1-2; unclear D gene. The CDR3 extends over 15 amino acids. CDR1 is SGHRS and CDR2 is YFSETQ in the germline V gene. Trimming pared 0 bases from V and 0 bases from J, leaving 9 bases between. CDR3 loop: CASSLESGANYGYTF. The CDR3 DNA reads TGCGCCAGCAGCTTGGAATCCGGAGCTAACTATGGCTACACCTTC.